The 26 T cell receptor beta chains below were found in one sample sequenced in a study of blood T cell repertoires in COVID-19. Only in-frame clones appear in the TCRdb table, and some are missing; sequencing was by immunoSEQ multiplex PCR. The data contain approximately 76,000 clones, roughly 82% of them singletons. The sample taken for sequencing was peripheral blood. These receptors originate from a man in his fifties with acute or convalescent COVID-19.

This clone was counted between two and nine times. The J gene is TRBJ2-3, the V gene TRBV7-2; 10 nucleotides agree with TRBD2. CDR1 is SGHTA, CDR2 FQGNSA, per germline. The CDR3 has 18 amino acids. With V trimmed by 5 bases and J by 7 bases, 18 bases remained unmatched. The CDR3 spells CASSAFSERGGPYNTQYF. DNA for the CDR3: TGTGCCAGCAGCGCTTTCTCGGAGCGGGGGGGCCCTTATAATACGCAGTATTTT.

This clone showed up just a few times. The chain is built from TRBV7-2 and TRBJ1-2, with D unresolved. With 5 bases removed from V and 3 bases from J, the gap between germline ends came to 16 bases. Germline-derived CDR1 and CDR2 are SGHTA and FQGNSA. The CDR3 loop spans 15 amino acids. The CDR3 protein is CASSPWGGVDYGYTF. The CDR3 DNA follows: TGTGCCAGCAGCCCCTGGGGAGGAGTCGACTATGGCTACACCTTC.

This chain connects TRBV9 to TRBJ1-1, with TRBD1 matching 7 bases. The germline V gene encodes CDR1 SGDLS and CDR2 YYNGEE. There are 15 residues in the CDR3. V lost 0 bases, J lost 4 bases, and 6 bases stayed unmatched. The CDR3 nucleotides read TGTGCCAGCAGCGTAGATGCGGACAGGTCCACTGAAGCTTTCTTT. Its translation: CASSVDADRSTEAFF.

This clone was recorded only once. V is TRBV29-1 and J is TRBJ2-7; perhaps TRBD1 as D (6 bases). Per germline, CDR1 SQVTM and CDR2 ANQGSEA. V lost 2 bases and J lost 5, with 10 bases in between. The CDR3 runs to 12 residues. The CDR3 coding sequence is TGCAGCGTTGAACTAGGGGGTAACGAGCAGTACTTC. It translates to CSVELGGNEQYF.

J is TRBJ1-1 and V is TRBV23-1, with TRBD1 matching over 7 bases. TRBV23-1 is treated as an ORF (open reading frame) with a function not yet certain. The J segment lost 1 base and the V segment lost 2 bases, leaving 7 bases of the junction unmatched. This CDR3 comprises 16 residues. The CDR3 region has the DNA TGCGCCAGCAGTCAAGACAGGGAGTCGACGAACACTGAAGCTTTCTTT. It codes for CASSQDRESTNTEAFF.

This chain connects TRBV9 to TRBJ1-1; 7 bases fit TRBD1. The germline V gene has CDR1 SGDLS and CDR2 YYNGEE. This CDR3 comprises 15 residues. V trimming: 0 bases; J trimming: 1 base; junction bases outside the gene matches: 3. Here the CDR3 reads CASSVGQGGNTEAFF. The CDR3 nucleotides are TGTGCCAGCAGCGTAGGACAGGGAGGGAACACTGAAGCTTTCTTT.

In this sample, this clone turned up a few times. The chain recombines TRBV15 with TRBJ2-7, with D maybe TRBD2 (6 bases). The CDR3 covers 15 residues. Germline loops: CDR1 LNHNV, CDR2 YYDKDF (reference sequence). Trimming left V 3 bases short and J 3 bases short, with 15 bases between. The CDR3 loop reads CATSSPWGEIYEQYF. Here the CDR3 DNA reads TGTGCCACCAGCAGCCCCTGGGGGGAAATCTACGAGCAGTACTTC.

The CDR3, as DNA: TGTGCCAGCAGATCGGGACAGCTCTATGGCTACACCTTC. Amino acid sequence: CASRSGQLYGYTF. The V and J genes are TRBV6-5 and TRBJ1-2, with 7 bases that match TRBD1. This CDR3 has 13 residues. The J segment lost 4 bases and the V segment lost 6 bases, leaving 5 bases of the junction unmatched. Per germline, CDR1 MNHEY and CDR2 SVGAGI.

V and J are TRBV11-2 and TRBJ2-7; 7 bases agree with TRBD2. Germline lookup yields CDR1 SGHAT and CDR2 FQNNGV. V lost 2 bases, J lost 1 base, and 5 bases stayed unmatched. The CDR3 is 15 residues long. CDR3 coding DNA: TGTGCCAGCAGCTTAAGCGGGACCCAATCCTACGAGCAGTACTTC. Its protein product is CASSLSGTQSYEQYF.

About this clone: At the DNA level, this CDR3 is encoded by other sequences in the same sample as well. V and J are TRBV4-3 and TRBJ1-1; D call uncertain. Germline loops: CDR1 LGHNA, CDR2 YSLEER. Between the trimmed V and J ends, which lost 1 base and 1 base, there was a span of 4 bases. The CDR3 is 13 amino acids. In DNA form, the CDR3 reads TGCGCCAGCAGCCAAGCAGGGAACACTGAAGCTTTCTTT. Protein sequence: CASSQAGNTEAFF.

The chain has TRBV4-3 and TRBJ2-1; the match to TRBD2 covers 10 bases. Unmatched junction bases numbered 8, after V lost 0 bases and J lost 9 bases. Germline CDR1 LGHNA, CDR2 YSLEER. The CDR3 length is 16 residues. CDR3 coding DNA: TGCGCCAGCAGCCAAGAGCAGGCTAGCGGGAGTGGTGAGCAGTTCTTC. Translated, it gives CASSQEQASGSGEQFF.

This sequence joins TRBV6-1 and TRBJ1-5; D is unresolved. This CDR3 is 12 amino acids long. Germline V gene data show CDR1 as MNHNS and CDR2 as SASEGT. V was pared by 3 bases and J by 8 bases, with 8 bases between. The CDR3 sequence is CASSEIVEPQHF. The CDR3 DNA reads TGTGCCAGCAGTGAGATAGTAGAGCCCCAGCATTTT.

The rearrangement links TRBV11-3 to TRBJ2-5; D uncertain. Per germline, CDR1 SGHNT and CDR2 YENEEA. The germline V and J ends were trimmed by 5 bases and 5 bases, with 9 bases remaining between them. The CDR3 runs to 12 residues. CDR3 nucleotide sequence: TGTGCCAGCAGCATCACATCGGAGACCCAGTACTTC. This translates into CASSITSETQYF.

The chain couples TRBV18 to TRBJ2-7; the match to TRBD1 covers 7 bases. Germline-derived CDR1 and CDR2 are KGHSH and LQKENI. CDR3 length: 14 residues. V gave up 2 bases and J gave up 4 bases; unmatched junction bases: 5. CDR3 amino acids: CASSPSQGSYEQYF. Here the CDR3 DNA reads TGTGCCAGCTCACCATCACAGGGGTCATACGAGCAGTACTTC.

This clone has more than one count but fewer than ten. The chain links TRBV30 to TRBJ2-7; 7 bases match TRBD2. Germline V gene lookup returns CDR1 GTSNPN and CDR2 SVGIG (reference sequence). The CDR3 is 15 residues long. V dropped 2 bases and J dropped 2; count of bases not matched to a gene: 9. In nucleotides, the CDR3 is TGTGCCTGGAGTTGGCAGGGAGGGATACCCTACGAGCAGTACTTC. Amino acid sequence: CAWSWQGGIPYEQYF.

V and J are TRBV27 and TRBJ2-7, with 7 bases aligning to TRBD2. The CDR3 extends over 14 amino acids. The V and J ends lost 5 bases and 4 bases, in that order; junction bases with no gene match: 8. Germline assignment: CDR1 MNHEY and CDR2 SMNVEV (reference sequence). Here the CDR3 reads CASSKLSGTYEQYF. CDR3 nucleotide sequence: TGTGCCAGCAGTAAATTGAGCGGGACGTACGAGCAGTACTTC.

V and J are TRBV5-1 and TRBJ2-1, with 8 nucleotides matching TRBD1. This CDR3 spans 14 amino acids. Trimming took 5 bases from V and 9 from J; bases not matched to a gene: 10. In germline, CDR1 is SGHRS, CDR2 YFSETQ. CDR3: CASSPTGTGGEQFF. The CDR3 DNA sequence: TGCGCCAGCAGTCCAACCGGGACAGGTGGTGAGCAGTTCTTC. Full variable domain (missing parts from reference TRBV5-1 and TRBJ2-1): KAGVTQTPRYLIKTRGQQVTLSCSPISGHRSVSWYQQTPGQGLQFLFEYFSETQRNKGNFPGRFSGRQFSNSRSEMNVSTLELGDSALYLCASSPTGTGGEQFFGPGTRLTVL.

This rearrangement joins TRBV7-8 to TRBJ1-2, with D maybe TRBD1 (5 bases). Germline lookup yields CDR1 SGHVS and CDR2 FQNEAQ. CDR3 length: 13 residues. Between the trimmed V and J ends, which lost 2 bases and 6 bases, there was a span of 10 bases. In DNA, the CDR3 is TGTGCCAGCAGCTTATGGGGCTGGGATGGCTACACCTTC. Translating it yields CASSLWGWDGYTF. The variable domain in full, with the rest retrieved from reference TRBV7-8 and TRBJ1-2, is GAGVSQSPRYKVAKRGQDVALRCDPISGHVSLFWYQQALGQGPEFLTYFQNEAQLDKSGLPSDRFFAERPEGSVSTLKIQRTQQEDSAVYLCASSLWGWDGYTFGSGTRLTVV.

V is TRBV19 and J is TRBJ2-5; D ambiguous. The ends were cut back, 3 bases at V and 5 bases at J, with 13 bases in the middle. Germline V gives CDR1 LNHDA, CDR2 SQIVND (reference sequence). This CDR3 is 14 amino acids long. CDR3 sequence: CASSIGAHTETQYF. The CDR3 nucleotides read TGTGCCAGTAGTATCGGAGCACATACTGAGACCCAGTACTTC.

J is TRBJ2-2 and V is TRBV9; D is ambiguous. CDR1 and CDR2 (germline): SGDLS, YYNGEE. The CDR3 has 15 residues. Trimming shortened V by 0 bases and J by 3 bases, and 9 bases separated the two germline ends. DNA for the CDR3: TGTGCCAGCAGCGTAGTCCCAGATGACACCGGGGAGCTGTTTTTT. It encodes CASSVVPDDTGELFF.

The V call is TRBV11-1, the J call TRBJ2-5, with TRBD2 matching over 10 bases. The CDR3 extends over 14 amino acids. From germline, CDR1 is SGHAT and CDR2 FQDESV (reference sequence). The J segment lost 6 bases and the V segment lost 5 bases, leaving 6 bases of the junction unmatched. The CDR3 protein is CASSLPGLAQTQYF. DNA of the CDR3: TGTGCCAGCAGCCTACCGGGACTAGCGCAGACCCAGTACTTC.

The chain is built from TRBV30 and TRBJ1-5; unclear D gene. Germline V gene sequence: CDR1 GTSNPN, CDR2 SVGIG (reference sequence). The V gene lost 2 bases and the J gene lost 4 bases, with 18 bases spanning the gap. The CDR3 spans 16 residues. As DNA, the CDR3 is TGTGCCTGGAGTCCACTGGGTAGACACTCGAATCAGCCCCAGCATTTT. Amino acids: CAWSPLGRHSNQPQHF.

This clone showed up just a few times. The chain has TRBV29-1 and TRBJ1-5, with D maybe TRBD1 (5 bases). Looked up from germline, CDR1 is SQVTM and CDR2 is ANQGSEA. The germline V and J ends were trimmed by 8 bases and 1 base, with 24 bases remaining between them. The length of the CDR3 is 17 residues. The CDR3 nucleotides read TGCAGCCGTACGAGGCAGGGAAGGAGTTCGAGCAATCAGCCCCAGCATTTT. It yields the protein CSRTRQGRSSSNQPQHF.

The chain employs TRBV28 and TRBJ2-2; 13 bases match TRBD2. The ends lost 5 bases at V and 0 bases at J; junction bases unmatched: 9. The CDR3 has 19 residues. Germline values: CDR1 MDHEN, CDR2 SYDVKM. The CDR3 coding sequence is TGTGCCAGCAGTACACCGGGACTAGCGGGGAGGGCGAACACCGGGGAGCTGTTTTTT. It encodes CASSTPGLAGRANTGELFF. The whole variable domain, filled in from reference TRBV28 and TRBJ2-2, reads DVKVTQSSRYLVKRTGEKVFLECVQDMDHENMFWYRQDPGLGLRLIYFSYDVKMKEKGDIPEGYSVSREKKERFSLILESASTNQTSMYLCASSTPGLAGRANTGELFFGEGSRLTVL.

The chain has TRBV5-1 and TRBJ1-2; 7 bases fit TRBD1. Per the germline V gene, CDR1 is SGHRS and CDR2 is YFSETQ. With V trimmed by 5 bases and J by 0 bases, 7 bases remained unmatched. The CDR3 is 15 residues long. The CDR3 nucleotides read TGCGCCAGCAGAAAAGGGACAGAACCTAACTATGGCTACACCTTC. This sequence encodes CASRKGTEPNYGYTF. Full variable domain (missing parts from reference TRBV5-1 and TRBJ1-2): KAGVTQTPRYLIKTRGQQVTLSCSPISGHRSVSWYQQTPGQGLQFLFEYFSETQRNKGNFPGRFSGRQFSNSRSEMNVSTLELGDSALYLCASRKGTEPNYGYTFGSGTRLTVV.

V usage is TRBV7-2 and J usage is TRBJ1-5, with D unresolved. Trimming left V 1 base short and J 1 base short, with 17 bases between. The CDR3 covers 18 residues. Germline CDR1 and CDR2: SGHTA and FQGNSA. CDR3 bases: TGTGCCAGCAGCTTAGGCCTCCGTGCCAGGAAGAGCAATCAGCCCCAGCATTTT. Amino acid sequence: CASSLGLRARKSNQPQHF.